The TCR beta chain described here comes from a study of tumor and adjacent non-tumor tissue in lung cancer. Background on the study: Patients comprised about a dozen adenocarcinoma, a couple of squamous cell carcinoma and 1 small cell lung cancer.

Study findings and constraints: Top 100 clones took a larger repertoire share in normal lung. TCR diversity was significantly greater in tumor than normal lung tissue.

A note on this clonotype: As yet, its antigen is unknown.

The CDR3 has 16 residues. RNA was extracted from bulk tissue without any cell sorting. A modified ARM-PCR protocol with three rounds of nested PCR amplified TCRbeta. MiXCR was run by TCRdb on the multiplex PCR reads, yielding one entry per CDR3 protein. Of around 200,000 distinct CDR3 sequences listed, 60% to 75% were seen once; the top ten hold under 30%. Sequencing input: lung tumor tissue. This TCR derives from a man aged 55 to 70 with non-small cell lung cancer. The rearrangement uses TRBV12-3 or TRBV12-4 and TRBJ1-1, with 7 positions matching TRBD1. The CDR3 loop is CGRTRGTARMNTEAFF. DNA of the CDR3: TGTGGCAGGACCAGGGGGACAGCTAGGATGAACACTGAAGCTTTCTTT.